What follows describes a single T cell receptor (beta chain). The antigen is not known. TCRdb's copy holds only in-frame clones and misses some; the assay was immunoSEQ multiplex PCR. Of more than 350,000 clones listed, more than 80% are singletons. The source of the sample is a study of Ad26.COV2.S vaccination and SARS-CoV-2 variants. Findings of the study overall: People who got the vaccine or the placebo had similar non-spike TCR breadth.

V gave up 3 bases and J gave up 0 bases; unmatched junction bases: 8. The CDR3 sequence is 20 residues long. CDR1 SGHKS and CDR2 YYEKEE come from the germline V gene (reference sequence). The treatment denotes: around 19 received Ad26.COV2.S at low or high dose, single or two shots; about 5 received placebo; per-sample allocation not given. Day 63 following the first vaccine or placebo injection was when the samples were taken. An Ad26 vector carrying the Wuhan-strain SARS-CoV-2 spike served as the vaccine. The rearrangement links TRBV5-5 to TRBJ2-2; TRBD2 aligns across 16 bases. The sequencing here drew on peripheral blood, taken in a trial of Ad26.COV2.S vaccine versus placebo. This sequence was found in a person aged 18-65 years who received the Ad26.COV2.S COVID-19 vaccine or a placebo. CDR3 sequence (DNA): TGTGCCAGCAGCTGGGGACTAGCGGGAGGGCCCCACACGAACACCGGGGAGCTGTTTTTT. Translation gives CASSWGLAGGPHTNTGELFF.